These 7 T cell receptor beta chains were all obtained from the same sample, sequenced in a study of blood T cell repertoires in COVID-19. TCRdb's copy holds only in-frame clones and misses some; the assay was immunoSEQ multiplex PCR. The table lists some 93,000 clones, 86% of them singletons. Sequenced material: peripheral blood. The source is a man between 60 and 75 years old with acute or convalescent COVID-19.

This sequence joins TRBV19 and TRBJ1-2, with D possibly TRBD1 on 5 matching bases. Germline V gives CDR1 LNHDA, CDR2 SQIVND (reference sequence). The germline V and J ends were trimmed by 3 bases and 3 bases, with 17 bases remaining between them. CDR3 length: 16 residues. DNA of the CDR3: TGTGCCAGTAGTATTATTTCAGGGAGGTCCTACTATGGCTACACCTTC. It encodes CASSIISGRSYYGYTF.

The genes are TRBV3-1 (or the pseudogene TRBV3-2) and TRBJ2-1, with a weak D call TRBD2 (5 bases). The CDR3 is 16 residues long. The ends were cut back, 5 bases at V and 1 base at J, with 15 bases in the middle. Germline values: CDR1 LGHDT, CDR2 YNNKEL (reference sequence). DNA for the CDR3: TGTGCCAGCAGCGCCAGAGGAGGTAAATCCTACAATGAGCAGTTCTTC. Translation: CASSARGGKSYNEQFF.

The genes are TRBV5-1 and TRBJ2-4; 8 positions match TRBD1. Germline V gene sequence: CDR1 SGHRS, CDR2 YFSETQ. The V segment lost 0 bases and the J segment 0 bases; nucleotides outside the gene matches: 2. The CDR3 sequence is 16 residues long. CDR3 in DNA: TGCGCCAGCAGCTTGGTACAGGGGGTAGCCAAAAACATTCAGTACTTC. Protein: CASSLVQGVAKNIQYF.

A few counts support this clone. In DNA, the CDR3 is TGTGCCAGCGTGATGTCAGGGCCTTATAATTCACCCCTCCACTTT. This encodes CASVMSGPYNSPLHF. The V and J genes are TRBV6-5 and TRBJ1-6; tentatively, D is TRBD1 (5 bases). This CDR3 spans 15 amino acids. The germline V gene has CDR1 MNHEY and CDR2 SVGAGI. Trimming pared 8 bases from V and 4 bases from J, leaving 15 bases between.

The chain combines TRBV3-1 (or the pseudogene TRBV3-2) with TRBJ1-2; D not certain. CDR1 LGHDT and CDR2 YNNKEL come from the germline V gene (reference sequence). The CDR3 has 13 amino acids. Between the trimmed V and J ends, which lost 2 bases and 4 bases, there was a span of 8 bases. The CDR3 DNA reads TGTGCCAGCAGCCAAAATAGCCTCTATGGCTACACCTTC. Protein product: CASSQNSLYGYTF.

The J gene is TRBJ1-3, the V gene TRBV30; D is unclear. With 2 bases removed from V and 0 bases from J, the gap between germline ends came to 8 bases. The CDR3 length is 14 residues. The germline V gene has CDR1 GTSNPN and CDR2 SVGIG (reference sequence). The CDR3 reads CAWSPISSGNTIYF. DNA for the CDR3: TGTGCCTGGAGTCCAATCAGCTCTGGAAACACCATATATTTT.

V usage is TRBV21-1 and J usage is TRBJ2-5; TRBD2 was called by the table and not checked on the DNA. TRBV21-1 is noted as a pseudogene. CDR3 size: 16 residues. CDR3 coding DNA: TGTGCCAGCAGCAACGGTAGCGGGGGGCTCCAAGAGACCCAGTACTTC. Its translation: CASSNGSGGLQETQYF.